This T cell receptor beta chain was observed in a study of T cell repertoires in cytomegalovirus infection. As for the study in general: Indicated by public TCR beta signatures were CMV infection and matching HLA type. Findings of the study overall: Adding up the frequency of public TCR beta families identified people who carried CMV plus the relevant HLA.

This clonotype was seen a few times. Antigen specificity is unknown. The J segment lost 1 base and the V segment lost 8 bases, leaving 12 bases of the junction unmatched. The CDR3 consists of 17 residues. Germline loops: CDR1 MNHNY, CDR2 SVGAGI (reference sequence). Each CDR3 protein is one row after TCRdb ran MiXCR on the reads. The sample holds approximately 250,000 distinct CDR3 sequences; roughly 22% are singletons and the top ten take around a sixth. The clonotype comes from a human donor in good health (CMV status not recorded). Some clones in this sample may be carry-over from other donors' samples. The chain couples TRBV6-6 to TRBJ1-5; 9 bases align to TRBD1. Sequences were obtained from CD8+ T cells from PBMCs. CDR3 residues: CASLPGQGPRSNQPQHF. CDR3 nucleotides: TGTGCCAGCTTACCGGGACAGGGACCGAGGAGCAATCAGCCCCAGCATTTT.